These 26 T cell receptor beta chains were all obtained from the same sample, sequenced in a study of early T cells in non-severe SARS-CoV-2 infection. One entry per CDR3 protein results from TCRdb running MiXCR on the 5' RACE reads. This sample yields 100,000 to 130,000 distinct CDR3 sequences, of which 11% are seen a single time; about 8% belongs to the top ten. Sequencing was done on a sample of whole blood. These receptors were obtained from an adult who was a healthcare worker with PCR-confirmed SARS-CoV-2 infection or an uninfected control (not recorded which).

This clonotype was seen more than once but under ten times. The rearrangement links TRBV6-5 to TRBJ1-2; 9 bases match TRBD1. V dropped 4 bases and J dropped 2; count of bases not matched to a gene: 8. CDR3 length: 16 amino acids. CDR1 is MNHEY, CDR2 SVGAGI, per germline. The chain's CDR3 is CASSSTGQGRNYGYTF. The DNA of the CDR3 is TGTGCCAGCAGTTCCACGGGACAGGGACGGAACTATGGCTACACCTTC.

The chain combines TRBV2 with TRBJ2-5; D remains unclear. This CDR3 has 11 amino acids. V was trimmed by 8 bases and J by 1 base, leaving 5 bases between them. In germline, CDR1 is SNHLY, CDR2 FYNNEI. This CDR3 is CASGVQETQYF. The CDR3 bases are TGTGCCAGCGGGGTCCAAGAGACCCAGTACTTC.

In this sample, this clonotype turned up many times. The gene calls are TRBV19 and TRBJ2-7; D possibly uses TRBD1 or TRBD2 (5 bases each). The CDR3 has 15 residues. CDR1 is LNHDA, CDR2 SQIVND, per germline (reference sequence). Trimming took off 4 bases at V and 4 bases at J, with 17 bases between the two ends. The CDR3 here is CASSTDTRGLYEQYF. The CDR3 DNA reads TGTGCCAGTAGTACGGACACCAGAGGGCTTTACGAGCAGTACTTC.

The table lists this clonotype with many counts. The chain recombines TRBV20-1 with TRBJ1-5, with D unclear. V lost 5 bases and J 4 bases, leaving 9 bases between the germline ends. The length of the CDR3 is 12 residues. In germline, CDR1 is DFQATT, CDR2 SNEGSKA (reference sequence). The CDR3 here is CSAPVSNQPQHF. The CDR3 DNA is TGCAGTGCTCCCGTTAGTAATCAGCCCCAGCATTTT.

The chain has TRBV28 and TRBJ1-3; D may be TRBD1 (6 bases). This CDR3 has 17 residues. Germline V CDR1 and CDR2: MDHEN, SYDVKM. V was shortened by 3 bases and J by 0 bases, with 15 bases between the two germline ends. CDR3 DNA sequence: TGTGCCAGCAGTTTGGTCGGGACATTTAGCTCTGGAAACACCATATATTTT. Protein: CASSLVGTFSSGNTIYF. Complete variable domain (other parts from reference TRBV28 and TRBJ1-3): DVKVTQSSRYLVKRTGEKVFLECVQDMDHENMFWYRQDPGLGLRLIYFSYDVKMKEKGDIPEGYSVSREKKERFSLILESASTNQTSMYLCASSLVGTFSSGNTIYFGEGSWLTVV.

This sequence joins TRBV7-9 and TRBJ2-1; the match to TRBD2 covers 10 bases. CDR1 and CDR2 (germline): SEHNR, FQNEAQ (reference sequence). This CDR3 has 13 residues. The J segment lost 9 bases and the V segment lost 5 bases, leaving 4 bases of the junction unmatched. The CDR3 region has the DNA TGTGCCAGCAGCCCTAGCGGGAGTAGTGAGCAGTTCTTC. It codes for CASSPSGSSEQFF.

This clonotype was seen only a few times. This chain uses TRBV7-6 with TRBJ1-2; D perhaps matches TRBD1 (6 bases). Germline CDR1 SGHVS, CDR2 FNYEAQ. V was pared by 4 bases and J by 7 bases, with 16 bases between. The CDR3 spans 14 residues. In nucleotides, the CDR3 is TGTGCCAGCAGCTCGACAGGCTCTAGTGGTGGCTACACCTTC. It codes for CASSSTGSSGGYTF.

V usage is TRBV7-9 and J usage is TRBJ2-7; D might be TRBD1 (6 bases). This CDR3 spans 15 amino acids. Germline-derived CDR1 and CDR2 are SEHNR and FQNEAQ (reference sequence). V shed 4 bases and J shed 2 bases, with 15 bases lying between them. CDR3 nucleotide sequence: TGTGCCAGCAGCTCCGGGACAAAGTCCCCCTACGAGCAGTACTTC. This translates into CASSSGTKSPYEQYF. The variable domain in full, with the rest retrieved from reference TRBV7-9 and TRBJ2-7, is DTGVSQNPRHKITKRGQNVTFRCDPISEHNRLYWYRQTLGQGPEFLTYFQNEAQLEKSRLLSDRFSAERPKGSFSTLEIQRTEQGDSAMYLCASSSGTKSPYEQYFGPGTRLTVT.

This clonotype came up a few times. The chain joins TRBV19 to TRBJ1-4; TRBD1 is a possible D gene (6 bases). Per the germline V gene, CDR1 is LNHDA and CDR2 is SQIVND (reference sequence). Trimming removed 3 bases at V and 8 bases at J, with 13 bases between. The CDR3 length is 14 residues. The CDR3 nucleotides are TGTGCCAGTAGTATTGGGGGGGCGTCGGAAAAACTGTTTTTT. The encoded protein is CASSIGGASEKLFF.

The V and J genes are TRBV5-1 and TRBJ1-5; D is unresolved. Germline CDR1 SGHRS, CDR2 YFSETQ. The V end lost 5 bases, the J end lost 6 bases, and 3 bases lay between the germline ends. The CDR3 is 10 amino acids. The CDR3 loop reads CASRGQPQHF. DNA of the CDR3: TGCGCCAGCAGAGGTCAGCCCCAGCATTTT. Drawing the rest from reference TRBV5-1 and TRBJ1-5, the complete variable domain is KAGVTQTPRYLIKTRGQQVTLSCSPISGHRSVSWYQQTPGQGLQFLFEYFSETQRNKGNFPGRFSGRQFSNSRSEMNVSTLELGDSALYLCASRGQPQHFGDGTRLSIL.

This clonotype was detected a few times. The V and J genes are TRBV27 and TRBJ2-2; D unresolved. Germline CDR1 reads MNHEY; CDR2 reads SMNVEV (reference sequence). Trimming removed 1 base from V and 5 bases from J, with 8 bases in between. The CDR3 extends over 14 amino acids. The CDR3 sequence is CASSLWSGTGELFF. In DNA form, the CDR3 reads TGTGCCAGCAGTTTATGGTCCGGGACCGGGGAGCTGTTTTTT.

This clonotype has ten or more counts. The rearrangement joins TRBV28 to TRBJ2-2; D not resolved. CDR1 and CDR2 (germline): MDHEN, SYDVKM. V was pared by 5 bases and J by 6 bases, with 7 bases between. The CDR3 has 12 amino acids. The chain's CDR3 is CASSPPAGELFF. CDR3 in DNA: TGTGCCAGCAGTCCCCCGGCCGGGGAGCTGTTTTTT.

This clonotype has more than one count but fewer than ten. The chain couples TRBV19 to TRBJ1-5, with D maybe TRBD1 (6 bases). Germline lookup yields CDR1 LNHDA and CDR2 SQIVND (reference sequence). This CDR3 comprises 16 residues. Trimming removed 9 bases from V and 0 bases from J, with 18 bases in between. The DNA of the CDR3 is TGTGCCAGCCGTCAGGGAACGGGGGCTAGCAATCAGCCCCAGCATTTT. Amino acids: CASRQGTGASNQPQHF.

This sequence joins TRBV2 and TRBJ2-3, with 8 bases matching TRBD1. Germline CDR1 SNHLY, CDR2 FYNNEI. Losses at the gene ends were 8 bases for V and 4 bases for J; bases not matched to a gene: 5. This CDR3 is 13 amino acids long. CDR3 DNA sequence: TGTGCCAGCGTGGCACAGGGGGCAGATACGCAGTATTTT. Protein product: CASVAQGADTQYF.

The chain joins TRBV7-2 to TRBJ2-1; TRBD2 is a possible D gene (6 bases). Trimming cost V 4 bases and J 7 bases, with 14 bases left between them. CDR1 and CDR2 (germline): SGHTA, FQGNSA. The CDR3 runs to 14 residues. The CDR3 region has the DNA TGTGCCAGCAGCTCGGGGGTGGACTTGAATGAGCAGTTCTTC. It codes for CASSSGVDLNEQFF.

Ten or more counts support this clonotype. The chain combines TRBV19 with TRBJ2-4, with 11 bases identical to TRBD1. Germline assignment: CDR1 LNHDA and CDR2 SQIVND (reference sequence). This CDR3 comprises 14 residues. Losses at the gene ends were 3 bases for V and 8 bases for J; bases not matched to a gene: 3. CDR3 in amino acids: CASSMWDRGYIQYF. Written as DNA, the CDR3 is TGTGCCAGTAGTATGTGGGACAGGGGGTACATTCAGTACTTC.

In this sample, this clonotype turned up many times. V is TRBV12-3 or TRBV12-4 and J is TRBJ1-2, with D possibly matching TRBD1 (5 bases). V was trimmed by 3 bases and J by 4 bases, leaving 12 bases between them. CDR3 length equals 14 residues. Here the CDR3 DNA reads TGTGCCAGCAGTTTTCGGGGGAGTGGCTATGGCTACACCTTC. This codes for CASSFRGSGYGYTF.

This clonotype came up a few times. The chain uses TRBV6-5 and TRBJ2-1, with D possibly matching TRBD2 (6 bases). The germline CDR1 and CDR2 sequences are MNHEY and SVGAGI. Trimming took off 0 bases at V and 0 bases at J, with 9 bases between the two ends. The CDR3 has 16 residues. The CDR3 nucleotides read TGTGCCAGCAGTTACTCGGGACTTAGCTCCTACAATGAGCAGTTCTTC. It yields the protein CASSYSGLSSYNEQFF.

Ten or more counts support this clonotype. The chain links TRBV11-2 to TRBJ2-7; possibly TRBD2 for D (5 bases). This CDR3 spans 15 amino acids. Trimming stripped 1 base from V and 6 bases from J, with 16 bases between. Germline lookup yields CDR1 SGHAT and CDR2 FQNNGV. DNA of the CDR3: TGTGCCAGCAGCTTAGGCCAGCGGTTATGGGGCGAGCAGTACTTC. Translating gives CASSLGQRLWGEQYF.

The chain is built from TRBV6-5 and TRBJ2-1; 8 bases match TRBD1. Germline V gene data show CDR1 as MNHEY and CDR2 as SVGAGI. Trimming at V came to 6 bases and at J to 13 bases, leaving 8 bases not matched to a gene. CDR3 size: 12 residues. CDR3 nucleotides: TGTGCCAGCAGCCAATACGGGACAGGCCAGTTCTTC. Its translation is CASSQYGTGQFF.

This clonotype appeared many times. The chain couples TRBV28 to TRBJ2-7; maybe TRBD1 (6 bases). The ends were cut back, 4 bases at V and 6 bases at J, with 13 bases in the middle. This CDR3 has 13 residues. Germline lookup yields CDR1 MDHEN and CDR2 SYDVKM. In DNA form, the CDR3 reads TGTGCCAGCAGTTGGACAGTGAGTTCCGAGCAGTACTTC. Translated: CASSWTVSSEQYF.

Ten or more counts support this clonotype. The rearrangement links TRBV11-2 to TRBJ2-1; 9 bases align to TRBD1. Germline CDR1 is SGHAT and CDR2 is FQNNGV. The CDR3 runs to 14 residues. V lost 1 base, J lost 15 bases, and 10 bases stayed unmatched. CDR3 amino acids: CASSLVTRGQGTFF. The CDR3 coding sequence is TGTGCCAGCAGCTTAGTAACCCGGGGACAGGGCACGTTCTTC.

This clonotype has just a few counts. The chain has TRBV9 and TRBJ2-1; D may be TRBD1 (6 bases). The V gene's germline CDR1 is SGDLS and CDR2 YYNGEE. This CDR3 is built from 13 residues. Trimming removed 3 bases at V and 7 bases at J, with 11 bases between. For the CDR3, the DNA is TGTGCCAGCAGCGAGGGGGTGGTTAATGAGCAGTTCTTC. It specifies CASSEGVVNEQFF. Using reference TRBV9 and TRBJ2-1 for the parts outside the CDR3, the full variable domain is DSGVTQTPKHLITATGQRVTLRCSPRSGDLSVYWYQQSLDQGLQFLIQYYNGEERAKGNILERFSAQQFPDLHSELNLSSLELGDSALYFCASSEGVVNEQFFGPGTRLTVL.

This clonotype has a count of ten or more. The J gene is TRBJ1-3, the V gene TRBV29-1, with 7 bases lining up with TRBD1. Germline CDR1 and CDR2: SQVTM and ANQGSEA. The trim removed 4 bases at V and 0 bases at J, leaving 12 bases unmatched. The CDR3 has 17 amino acids. The CDR3 DNA sequence: TGCAGCGTTGCAGGTCGACAGGGAGACATCTCTGGAAACACCATATATTTT. Amino acids: CSVAGRQGDISGNTIYF.

Ten or more counts support this clonotype. The chain recombines TRBV21-1 with TRBJ1-1. TRBV21-1 is shown as a pseudogene. The CDR3 is 12 residues long. The CDR3 loop is CASPRQEGEAFF. Written as DNA, the CDR3 is TGTGCCAGCCCGAGGCAGGAGGGGGAAGCTTTCTTT.

This clonotype was seen only a few times. The chain carries TRBV6-6 and TRBJ1-1; D is unresolved. Germline V lookup: CDR1 MNHNY, CDR2 SVGAGI (reference sequence). The CDR3 consists of 12 residues. The V gene lost 5 bases and the J gene lost 4 bases, with 8 bases spanning the gap. Written as DNA, the CDR3 is TGTGCCAGCAGTATCCGTTTCACTGAAGCTTTCTTT. Encoded protein: CASSIRFTEAFF.